This TCR beta chain emerged from a study of blood T cell repertoires in COVID-19. Clinical history reported by participants formed the basis on which cohorts were assigned. A case of COVID-19 had been met by exposed participants within 2 weeks before study entry. Authors' data handling: Reference gene primer amplification in the assay estimated nucleated cell counts. Clones were sequenced by immunoSEQ multiplex PCR, and TCRdb holds only the in-frame ones, with some missing. The D gene and trimming were derived from the DNA, and the V and J assignments and clone size from that table. The sample records 350,000 to 400,000 clones, more than 85% being singletons. The sequenced sample was PBMCs or T cells enriched from blood (not recorded which). The clonotype originates from a woman in her thirties or forties who had been exposed to COVID-19.

The CDR3 DNA reads as TGTGCCAGCTCACCAGGGCTAACAGATACGCAGTATTTT. This translates into CASSPGLTDTQYF. The gene calls are TRBV18 and TRBJ2-3; no firm D call. The CDR3 loop spans 13 amino acids. Germline V gives CDR1 KGHSH, CDR2 LQKENI. The V end lost 2 bases, the J end lost 3 bases, and 6 bases lay between the germline ends.